These 28 T cell receptor beta chains were sequenced from one sample in a study of blood T cells in healthy people across ages. The second PCR ran about 6 to 11 cycles with a sample-barcoded 5' primer and J-beta primers. TCRdb called the 5' RACE reads again in MiXCR, with one record for every CDR3 protein. The table has over 1,500,000 distinct CDR3 sequences, roughly 52% seen once. Sequencing was performed on blood. The receptors stem from a woman in her 40s in good health.

The chain employs TRBV20-1 and TRBJ2-7, with D perhaps matching TRBD1 (6 bases). TRBJ2-4 explains the end of the DNA better; the J call may be wrong. The CDR3 loop spans 14 amino acids. Germline V gene sequence: CDR1 DFQATT, CDR2 SNEGSKA (reference sequence). CDR3 coding DNA: TGCAGTGCTAGCGAGGACAGTAGAGAAAACATTCAGTACTTC. This sequence encodes CSASEDSRENIQYF.

With regard to this clonotype: A much larger clonotype is one base distant, so this may be a read error. V and J are TRBV7-9 and TRBJ2-1; D may be TRBD2 (6 bases). Germline lookup yields CDR1 SEHNR and CDR2 FQNEAQ (reference sequence). This CDR3 has 12 residues. The chain's CDR3 is CSSSLAADEQFF. The CDR3 DNA follows: TGTTCCAGCAGCTTAGCGGCGGATGAGCAGTTCTTC.

This clonotype was recorded a few times. The genes are TRBV10-3 and TRBJ2-1; 11 positions match TRBD2. V dropped 4 bases and J dropped 7; count of bases not matched to a gene: 15. The CDR3 covers 18 residues. From germline, CDR1 is ENHRY and CDR2 SYGVKD. The CDR3 reads CAISGTLTSGGSRNEQFF. CDR3 bases: TGTGCCATCAGTGGGACCCTCACTAGCGGGGGTTCCCGGAATGAGCAGTTCTTC.

The J gene is TRBJ2-3, the V gene TRBV29-1; D tentatively fits TRBD1 or TRBD2 (6 bases each). Germline assignment: CDR1 SQVTM and CDR2 ANQGSEA. V lost 0 bases and J 0 bases, leaving 19 bases between the germline ends. This CDR3 comprises 18 residues. The CDR3 loop reads CSVEDWDWTDSSTDTQYF. The CDR3 bases are TGCAGCGTTGAAGATTGGGACTGGACAGACTCTAGCACAGATACGCAGTATTTT.

Concerning this clonotype itself: A read error is possible here, since a much larger clone lies one base away. This chain links TRBV20-1 with TRBJ2-7; TRBD1 is a possible D gene (7 bases). The CDR3 contains 13 residues. Germline-derived CDR1 and CDR2 are DFQATT and SNEGSKA (reference sequence). Trimming left V 4 bases short and J 4 bases short, with 14 bases between. The CDR3 region is CSAKGRGDYEQYF. The CDR3 coding sequence is TGCAGTGCTAAAGGCAGGGGGGATTACGAGCAGTACTTC.

This rearrangement joins TRBV5-5 to TRBJ1-5, with a possible D match to TRBD1 (5 bases). CDR1 is SGHKS, CDR2 YYEKEE, per germline (reference sequence). V was pared by 5 bases and J by 5 bases, with 14 bases between. The CDR3 runs 14 residues. CDR3 in DNA: TGTGCCAGCAGTGCACGGGACGTTGATCAGCCCCAGCATTTT. Translation: CASSARDVDQPQHF.

This chain links TRBV29-1 with TRBJ1-5; D unresolved. The CDR3 loop spans 10 amino acids. Germline values: CDR1 SQVTM, CDR2 ANQGSEA. V was shortened by 6 bases and J by 6 bases, with 6 bases between the two germline ends. This CDR3 is CSVGSQPQHF. CDR3 nucleotide sequence: TGCAGCGTGGGGTCTCAGCCCCAGCATTTT. The whole variable domain, remainder taken from reference TRBV29-1 and TRBJ1-5, is SAVISQKPSRDICQRGTSLTIQCQVDSQVTMMFWYRQQPGQSLTLIATANQGSEATYESGFVIDKFPISRPNLTFSTLTVSNMSPEDSSIYLCSVGSQPQHFGDGTRLSIL.

This clonotype was found many times. The rearrangement joins TRBV29-1 to TRBJ2-7; D not certain. The ends were cut back, 4 bases at V and 0 bases at J, with 7 bases in the middle. Looked up from germline, CDR1 is SQVTM and CDR2 is ANQGSEA. The CDR3 extends over 12 amino acids. CDR3 nucleotides: TGCAGCGTTGTTGGGGACTCCTACGAGCAGTACTTC. This sequence encodes CSVVGDSYEQYF.

This clonotype was detected a few times. The genes are TRBV24-1 and TRBJ2-4, with 11 nucleotides matching TRBD1. The assigned J gene may be wrong: the sequence end matches TRBJ2-7 better. CDR1 is KGHDR and CDR2 is SFDVKD in the germline V gene. The CDR3 is 18 residues long. The DNA for the CDR3 is TGTGCCACCAGTGATTTGCAGGACAGGGGGCCTGTTTGCTACGAGCAGTACTTC. Translated, it gives CATSDLQDRGPVCYEQYF.

V is TRBV28 and J is TRBJ2-2, with TRBD1 matching 7 bases. Germline V lookup: CDR1 MDHEN, CDR2 SYDVKM. The CDR3 runs 16 residues. Losses at the gene ends were 3 bases for V and 2 bases for J; bases not matched to a gene: 6. CDR3 coding DNA: TGTGCCAGCAGTTTGTCCGGGACAGCAAACACCGGGGAGCTGTTTTTT. It codes for CASSLSGTANTGELFF.

This clonotype appeared a few times. This chain links TRBV7-9 with TRBJ2-4; D ambiguous. Trimming stripped 1 base from V and 0 bases from J, with 10 bases between. The CDR3 is made up of 16 amino acids. Germline V gene sequence: CDR1 SEHNR, CDR2 FQNEAQ (reference sequence). CDR3: CASSLVRALAKNIQYF. The CDR3, as DNA: TGTGCCAGCAGCTTAGTCCGGGCTCTAGCCAAAAACATTCAGTACTTC.

This clonotype has just a few counts. This chain uses TRBV27 with TRBJ2-1, with 10 bases aligning to TRBD2. With 5 bases clipped from V and 8 bases from J, the junction kept 9 bases outside the gene matches. The CDR3 covers 15 residues. Per germline, CDR1 MNHEY and CDR2 SMNVEV (reference sequence). For the CDR3, the DNA is TGTGCCAGCAGTGTAAAGCGGGGGGGGACCTATGAGCAGTTCTTC. This codes for CASSVKRGGTYEQFF.

This clonotype was observed at least ten times. Its ends do not fully match the called genes, so a read error is possible. The chain couples TRBV7-2 to TRBJ2-3; possible D gene TRBD1, 6 bases. There are 13 residues in the CDR3. Germline V lookup: CDR1 SGHTA, CDR2 FQGNSA. For the CDR3, the DNA is TGCGCCAGCAGCCCCTACAGGGCAGATACGCAGTATTTT. Its translation: CASSPYRADTQYF.

The V call is TRBV29-1, the J call TRBJ2-1; 7 nucleotides line up with TRBD1. Trimming cost V 4 bases and J 8 bases; bases outside gene matches: 11. The CDR3 is 14 residues long. Germline V gives CDR1 SQVTM, CDR2 ANQGSEA. CDR3 nucleotides: TGCAGCGTTGCCCCCCGGGACAGAGGATATGAGCAGTTCTTC. Translating gives CSVAPRDRGYEQFF.

The V gene is TRBV20-1, the J gene TRBJ1-4; D is uncertain. This CDR3 has 13 residues. Germline V gene sequence: CDR1 DFQATT, CDR2 SNEGSKA (reference sequence). Trimming stripped 4 bases from V and 0 bases from J, with 6 bases between. Here the CDR3 DNA reads TGCAGTGCTACTGCGGCAACTAATGAAAAACTGTTTTTT. This sequence encodes CSATAATNEKLFF.

The CDR3 protein is CSAAKDTLLYEQYF. CDR3 bases: TGCAGTGCCGCGAAGGACACCCTTCTCTACGAGCAGTACTTC. The rearrangement uses TRBV20-1 and TRBJ2-7, with D tentatively TRBD1 (5 bases). The CDR3 consists of 14 residues. Trimming pared 6 bases from V and 3 bases from J, leaving 18 bases between. Germline V lookup: CDR1 DFQATT, CDR2 SNEGSKA (reference sequence).

This clonotype has only a few counts. V gene TRBV7-2 combines with J gene TRBJ2-3; D is perhaps TRBD2 (6 bases). CDR3 length equals 14 residues. Germline CDR1 reads SGHTA; CDR2 reads FQGNSA. Trimming stripped 5 bases from V and 8 bases from J, with 17 bases between. CDR3 sequence reads: CASSQGRVGGTQYF. Here the CDR3 DNA reads TGTGCCAGCAGCCAAGGGCGAGTGGGGGGTACGCAGTATTTT.

This chain uses TRBV25-1 with TRBJ2-3; 7 bases map to TRBD1. In germline, CDR1 is MGHDK, CDR2 SYGVNS. The trim removed 8 bases at V and 0 bases at J, leaving 11 bases unmatched. This CDR3 spans 16 amino acids. The CDR3 loop reads CASGVHRGGSTDTQYF. For the CDR3, the DNA is TGTGCCAGCGGTGTACACAGGGGTGGAAGCACAGATACGCAGTATTTT. The full variable domain, completed using reference TRBV25-1 and TRBJ2-3, is EADIYQTPRYLVIGTGKKITLECSQTMGHDKMYWYQQDPGMELHLIHYSYGVNSTEKGDLSSESTVSRIRTEHFPLTLESARPSHTSQYLCASGVHRGGSTDTQYFGPGTRLTVL.

This chain connects TRBV12-3 or TRBV12-4 to TRBJ2-1, with TRBD1 identical over 8 bases. Trimming took 2 bases from V and 3 from J; bases not matched to a gene: 6. This CDR3 region has 16 residues. Written as DNA, the CDR3 is TGTGCCAGCAGTTTATTCGGGACAGGAGGCTACAATGAGCAGTTCTTC. Its translation: CASSLFGTGGYNEQFF.

This clonotype turned up a few times. The V call is TRBV7-9, the J call TRBJ2-1; 12 positions agree with TRBD2. V lost 4 bases and J lost 8; bases outside the gene matches: 9. This CDR3 contains 16 residues. Germline V gives CDR1 SEHNR, CDR2 FQNEAQ (reference sequence). In DNA form, the CDR3 reads TGTGCCAGCAGCTCTTCTCTAGCGGGGGGGCCACATGAGCAGTTCTTC. Residues: CASSSSLAGGPHEQFF.

This clonotype was recorded a few times. The chain has TRBV29-1 and TRBJ2-1, with a tentative D call TRBD2 (6 bases). The better agreement between TRBJ2-7 and the DNA end casts doubt on the J call. There are 15 residues in the CDR3. From germline, CDR1 is SQVTM and CDR2 ANQGSEA. CDR3 bases: TGCAGCGTTGAAGCACCAGGGAGGACCTACAATGAGCAGTACTTC. Protein: CSVEAPGRTYNEQYF.

The CDR3 DNA reads as TGCGCCAGCAGCCAAGGTGGGGCAGGGAACACAGATACGCAGTATTTT. Protein sequence: CASSQGGAGNTDTQYF. The chain combines TRBV4-3 with TRBJ2-3, with D possibly TRBD1 on 5 matching bases. The V gene's germline CDR1 is LGHNA and CDR2 YSLEER. This CDR3 is 16 amino acids long. V was cut by 1 base and J by 2 bases, with 13 bases left in between.

Many counts were recorded for this clonotype. The chain recombines TRBV28 with TRBJ2-7, with unresolved D. Germline V gene lookup returns CDR1 MDHEN and CDR2 SYDVKM. The V gene lost 4 bases and the J gene lost 2 bases, with 6 bases spanning the gap. This CDR3 region has 12 residues. The CDR3 loop is CASSSSPYEQYF. The CDR3 DNA reads as TGTGCCAGCAGTTCCTCACCCTACGAGCAGTACTTC.

CDR3 protein: CASGGFLGTGNTGELFF. CDR3 nucleotides: TGTGCCAGCGGTGGCTTTTTGGGGACGGGGAACACCGGGGAGCTGTTTTTT. V usage is TRBV7-9 and J usage is TRBJ2-2; the D gene could be TRBD1 or TRBD2 (5 bases each). There are 17 residues in the CDR3. Deletions cut 8 bases from V and 1 base from J, with 20 bases between. Germline-derived CDR1 and CDR2 are SEHNR and FQNEAQ (reference sequence).

The chain uses TRBV4-2 and TRBJ1-4, with 8 bases lining up with TRBD1. CDR3 size: 15 residues. V shed 0 bases and J 8 bases; nucleotides not matched to a gene: 5. Germline CDR1 and CDR2: LGHNA and YNFKEQ. The CDR3 is CASSQEEGQDEKLFF. The CDR3 DNA is TGTGCCAGCAGCCAAGAGGAGGGACAGGACGAAAAACTGTTTTTT.

This clonotype was recorded a few times. This chain joins TRBV20-1 and TRBJ2-7; 10 bases agree with TRBD2. The CDR3 length is 13 residues. From germline, CDR1 is DFQATT and CDR2 SNEGSKA (reference sequence). The CDR3 loop reads CSQLAGSSYEQYF. The CDR3 DNA is TGCAGCCAACTAGCGGGGTCCTCCTACGAGCAGTACTTC.

V usage is TRBV2 and J usage is TRBJ2-7, with 7 bases lining up with TRBD1. Germline V gene sequence: CDR1 SNHLY, CDR2 FYNNEI. This CDR3 has 14 amino acids. J was trimmed by 2 bases and V by 2 bases; bases with no gene match: 3. For the CDR3, the DNA is TGTGCCAGCAGTGAATATGGACAGGCCTACGAGCAGTACTTC. The encoded protein is CASSEYGQAYEQYF.

This sequence joins TRBV20-1 and TRBJ2-7; a weak D match, TRBD2 (5 bases). The germline V gene encodes CDR1 DFQATT and CDR2 SNEGSKA (reference sequence). Trimming took 6 bases from V and 12 from J, leaving 24 bases between them. The CDR3 is 13 residues long. The CDR3 nucleotides are TGCAGTGCGACACTCCCGGGATTAGAGACCCGGTACTTC. It specifies CSATLPGLETRYF.